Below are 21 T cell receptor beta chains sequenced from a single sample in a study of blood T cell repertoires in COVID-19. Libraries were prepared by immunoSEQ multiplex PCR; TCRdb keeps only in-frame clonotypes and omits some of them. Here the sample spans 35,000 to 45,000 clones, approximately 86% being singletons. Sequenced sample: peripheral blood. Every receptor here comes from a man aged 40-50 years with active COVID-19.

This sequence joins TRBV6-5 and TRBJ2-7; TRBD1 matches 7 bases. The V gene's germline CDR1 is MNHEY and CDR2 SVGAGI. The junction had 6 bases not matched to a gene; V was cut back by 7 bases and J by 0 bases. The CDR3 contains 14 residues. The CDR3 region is CASIQRGLSYEQYF. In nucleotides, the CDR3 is TGTGCCAGCATCCAAAGGGGGCTCTCCTACGAGCAGTACTTC.

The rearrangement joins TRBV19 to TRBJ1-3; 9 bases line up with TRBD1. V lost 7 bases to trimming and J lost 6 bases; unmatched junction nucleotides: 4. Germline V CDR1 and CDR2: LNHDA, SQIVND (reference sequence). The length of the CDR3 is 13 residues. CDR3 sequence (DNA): TGTGCCAGTATCGGACAGGGGAAAAACACCATATATTTT. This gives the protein CASIGQGKNTIYF.

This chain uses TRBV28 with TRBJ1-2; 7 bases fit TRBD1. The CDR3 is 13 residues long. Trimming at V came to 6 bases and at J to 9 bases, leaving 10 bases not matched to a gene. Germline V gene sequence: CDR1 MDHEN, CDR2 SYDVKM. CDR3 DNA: TGTGCCAGCAGCGCACAGGGGCGGAGGAGCTACACCTTC. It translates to CASSAQGRRSYTF.

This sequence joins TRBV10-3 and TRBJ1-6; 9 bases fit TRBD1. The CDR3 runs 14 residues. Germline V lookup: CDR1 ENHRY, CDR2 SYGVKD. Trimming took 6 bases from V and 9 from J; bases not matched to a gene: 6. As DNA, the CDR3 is TGTGCCATCAGCTCCGGGACAGGGCGTTCACCCCTCCACTTT. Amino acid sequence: CAISSGTGRSPLHF.

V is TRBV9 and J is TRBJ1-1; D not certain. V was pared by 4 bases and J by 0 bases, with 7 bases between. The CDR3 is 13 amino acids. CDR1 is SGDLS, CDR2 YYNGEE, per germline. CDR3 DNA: TGTGCCAGCAGCCCGGAGATGAACACTGAAGCTTTCTTT. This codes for CASSPEMNTEAFF. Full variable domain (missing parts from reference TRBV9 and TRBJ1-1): DSGVTQTPKHLITATGQRVTLRCSPRSGDLSVYWYQQSLDQGLQFLIQYYNGEERAKGNILERFSAQQFPDLHSELNLSSLELGDSALYFCASSPEMNTEAFFGQGTRLTVV.

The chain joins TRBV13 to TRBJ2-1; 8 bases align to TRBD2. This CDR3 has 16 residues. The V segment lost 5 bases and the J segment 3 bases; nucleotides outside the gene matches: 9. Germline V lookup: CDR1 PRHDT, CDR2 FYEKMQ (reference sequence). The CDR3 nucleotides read TGTGCCAGCAGCCCCCAGACCGGGAGGGACTACAATGAGCAGTTCTTC. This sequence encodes CASSPQTGRDYNEQFF.

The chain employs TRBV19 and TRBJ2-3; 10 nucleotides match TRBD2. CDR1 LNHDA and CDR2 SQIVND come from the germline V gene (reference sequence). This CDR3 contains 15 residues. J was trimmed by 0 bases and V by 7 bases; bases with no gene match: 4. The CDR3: CASTGLAASTDTQYF. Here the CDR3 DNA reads TGTGCCAGTACAGGACTAGCGGCGAGCACAGATACGCAGTATTTT.

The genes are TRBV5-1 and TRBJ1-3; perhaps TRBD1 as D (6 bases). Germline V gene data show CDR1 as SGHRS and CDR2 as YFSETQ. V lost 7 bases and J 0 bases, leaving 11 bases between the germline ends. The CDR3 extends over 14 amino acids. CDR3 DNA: TGCGCCAGCCAACAGGGAAGCTCTGGAAACACCATATATTTT. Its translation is CASQQGSSGNTIYF.

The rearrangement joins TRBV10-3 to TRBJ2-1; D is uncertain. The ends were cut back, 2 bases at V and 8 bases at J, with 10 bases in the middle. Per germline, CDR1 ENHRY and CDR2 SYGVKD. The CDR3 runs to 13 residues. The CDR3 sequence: CAISELGRHEQFF. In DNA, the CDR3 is TGTGCCATCAGTGAGCTTGGCAGGCATGAGCAGTTCTTC.

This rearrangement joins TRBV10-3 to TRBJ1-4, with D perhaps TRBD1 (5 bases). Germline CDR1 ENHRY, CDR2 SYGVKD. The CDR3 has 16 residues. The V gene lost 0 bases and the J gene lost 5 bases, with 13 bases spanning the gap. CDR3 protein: CAISESGQTENEKLFF. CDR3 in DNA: TGTGCCATCAGTGAGTCTGGGCAGACAGAGAATGAAAAACTGTTTTTT.

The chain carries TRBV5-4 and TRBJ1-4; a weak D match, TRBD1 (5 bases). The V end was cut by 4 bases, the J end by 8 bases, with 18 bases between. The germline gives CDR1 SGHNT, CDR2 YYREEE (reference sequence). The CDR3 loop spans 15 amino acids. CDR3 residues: CASSRTGGMGEKLFF. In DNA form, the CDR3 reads TGTGCCAGCAGCCGGACGGGGGGGATGGGAGAAAAACTGTTTTTT.

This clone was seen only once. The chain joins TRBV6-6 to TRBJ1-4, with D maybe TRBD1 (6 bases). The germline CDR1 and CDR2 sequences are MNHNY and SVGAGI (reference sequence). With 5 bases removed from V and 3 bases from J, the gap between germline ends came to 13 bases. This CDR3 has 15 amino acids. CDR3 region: CASSRSGEANEKLFF. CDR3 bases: TGTGCCAGCAGTCGATCAGGGGAGGCTAATGAAAAACTGTTTTTT.

The CDR3, as DNA: TGTGCCAGCAGCCCTGGACTAGCGGGGCGCAAAGAGCAGTTCTTC. It yields the protein CASSPGLAGRKEQFF. The rearrangement joins TRBV7-3 to TRBJ2-1; 12 nucleotides align to TRBD2. Trimming took 5 bases from V and 10 from J; bases not matched to a gene: 9. The V gene's germline CDR1 is SGHTA and CDR2 FQGTGA. The CDR3 is 15 residues long.

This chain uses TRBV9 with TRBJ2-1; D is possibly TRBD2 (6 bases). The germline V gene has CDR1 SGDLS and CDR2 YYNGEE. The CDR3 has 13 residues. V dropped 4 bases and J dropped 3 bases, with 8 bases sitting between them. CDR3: CASSREHYNEQFF. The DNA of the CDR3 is TGTGCCAGCAGCCGGGAGCACTACAATGAGCAGTTCTTC.

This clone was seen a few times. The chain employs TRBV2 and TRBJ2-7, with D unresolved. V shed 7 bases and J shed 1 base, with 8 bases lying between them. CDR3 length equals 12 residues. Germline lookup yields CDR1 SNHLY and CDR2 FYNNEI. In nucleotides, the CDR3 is TGTGCCAGCACCAGATTATCCTACGAGCAGTACTTC. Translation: CASTRLSYEQYF.

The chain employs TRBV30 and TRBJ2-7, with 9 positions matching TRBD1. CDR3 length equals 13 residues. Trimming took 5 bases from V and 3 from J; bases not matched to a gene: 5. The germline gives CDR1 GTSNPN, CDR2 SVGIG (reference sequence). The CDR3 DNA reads TGTGCCTGGGGCCGGGACAGGGACTACGAGCAGTACTTC. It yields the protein CAWGRDRDYEQYF.

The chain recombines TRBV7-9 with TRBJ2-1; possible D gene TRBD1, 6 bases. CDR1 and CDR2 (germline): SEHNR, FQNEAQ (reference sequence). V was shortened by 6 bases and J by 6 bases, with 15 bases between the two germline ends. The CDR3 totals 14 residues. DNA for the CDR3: TGTGCCAGCAGGTCCAGGGCAGGGGTCAATGAGCAGTTCTTC. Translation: CASRSRAGVNEQFF.

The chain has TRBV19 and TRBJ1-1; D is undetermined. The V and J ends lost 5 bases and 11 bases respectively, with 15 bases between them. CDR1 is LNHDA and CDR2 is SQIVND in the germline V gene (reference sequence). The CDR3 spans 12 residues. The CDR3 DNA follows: TGTGCCAGTAGTTCCGGACTTACGGGGGCTTTCTTT. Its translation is CASSSGLTGAFF.

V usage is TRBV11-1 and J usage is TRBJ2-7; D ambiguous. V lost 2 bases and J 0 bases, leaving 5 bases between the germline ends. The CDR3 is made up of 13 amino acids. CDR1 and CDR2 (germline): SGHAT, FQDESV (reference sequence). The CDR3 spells CASSLSFSYEQYF. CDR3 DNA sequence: TGTGCCAGCAGCTTAAGCTTCTCCTACGAGCAGTACTTC.

CDR3 amino acids: CASSQEGTGSYEQYF. The CDR3 coding sequence is TGCGCCAGCAGCCAAGAAGGAACAGGGTCCTACGAGCAGTACTTC. The chain carries TRBV4-1 and TRBJ2-7, with D possibly TRBD1 on 6 matching bases. The length of the CDR3 is 15 residues. V dropped 0 bases and J dropped 1 base, with 10 bases sitting between them. The germline CDR1 and CDR2 sequences are MGHRA and YSYEKL.

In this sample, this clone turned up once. The CDR3 sequence is CASRREGVGIETQYF. Here the CDR3 DNA reads TGTGCCAGCAGACGAGAAGGGGTCGGAATCGAGACCCAGTACTTC. V and J are TRBV7-9 and TRBJ2-5; D is possibly TRBD1 (5 bases). The CDR3 covers 15 residues. Germline V gene lookup returns CDR1 SEHNR and CDR2 FQNEAQ (reference sequence). Trimming left V 6 bases short and J 5 bases short, with 19 bases between.